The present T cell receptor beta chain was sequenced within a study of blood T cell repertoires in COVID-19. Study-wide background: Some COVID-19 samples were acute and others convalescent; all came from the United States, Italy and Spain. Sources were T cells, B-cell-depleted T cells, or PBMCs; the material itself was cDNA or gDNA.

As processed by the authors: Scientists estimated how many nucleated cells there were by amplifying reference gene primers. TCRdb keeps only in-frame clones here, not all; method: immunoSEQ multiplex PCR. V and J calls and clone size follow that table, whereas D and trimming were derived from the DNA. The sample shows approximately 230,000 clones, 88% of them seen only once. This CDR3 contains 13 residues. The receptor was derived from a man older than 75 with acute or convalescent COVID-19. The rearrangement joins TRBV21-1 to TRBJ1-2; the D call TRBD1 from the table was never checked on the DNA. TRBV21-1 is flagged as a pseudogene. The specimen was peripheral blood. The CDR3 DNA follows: TGTGCCAGCAGCAGACAGGTTAACTATGGCTACACCTTC. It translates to CASSRQVNYGYTF.